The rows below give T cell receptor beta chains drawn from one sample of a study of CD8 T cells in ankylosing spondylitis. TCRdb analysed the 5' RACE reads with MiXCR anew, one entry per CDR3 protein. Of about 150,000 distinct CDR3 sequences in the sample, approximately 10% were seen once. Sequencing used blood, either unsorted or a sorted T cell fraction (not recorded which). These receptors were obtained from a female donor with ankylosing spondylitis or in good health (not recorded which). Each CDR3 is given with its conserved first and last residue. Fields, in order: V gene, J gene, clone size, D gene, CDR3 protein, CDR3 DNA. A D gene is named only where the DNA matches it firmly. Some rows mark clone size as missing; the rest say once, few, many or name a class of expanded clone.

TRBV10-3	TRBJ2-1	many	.	CATRQVSMDEQFF	TGTGCCACCCGCCAGGTGTCTATGGATGAGCAGTTCTTC
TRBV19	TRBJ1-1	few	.	CASSPGTGRTEAFF	TGTGCCAGTAGTCCTGGGACTGGGAGGACTGAAGCTTTCTTT
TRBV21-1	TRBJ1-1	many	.	CASSKKNTEAFF	TGTGCCAGCAGCAAAAAGAACACTGAAGCTTTCTTT
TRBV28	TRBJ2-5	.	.	CASSLLSLGKETQYF	TGTGCCAGCAGTTTATTGAGTCTGGGGAAAGAGACCCAGTACTTC
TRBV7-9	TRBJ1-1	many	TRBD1	CASSLIPTGGAFF	TGTGCCAGCAGCTTAATCCCGACAGGGGGAGCTTTCTTT
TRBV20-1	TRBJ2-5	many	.	CSAREPTQLVMETQYF	TGCAGTGCTAGAGAACCCACTCAATTAGTTATGGAGACCCAGTACTTC
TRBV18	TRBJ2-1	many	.	CASSPTGFVEQFF	TGTGCCAGCTCACCCACAGGGTTCGTGGAGCAGTTCTTC
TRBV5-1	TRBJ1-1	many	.	CASALTGGPRFPEAFF	TGCGCCAGCGCACTCACGGGGGGCCCTAGGTTCCCTGAAGCTTTCTTT
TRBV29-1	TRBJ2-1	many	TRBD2	CSVIVGPGLAGYNEQFF	TGCAGCGTCATAGTCGGCCCGGGACTAGCGGGATACAATGAGCAGTTCTTC
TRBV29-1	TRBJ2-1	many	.	CSVDGQTYNEQFF	TGCAGCGTTGACGGGCAGACCTACAATGAGCAGTTCTTC
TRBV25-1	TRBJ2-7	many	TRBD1	CASSEPGQGYEQYF	TGTGCCAGCAGTGAACCGGGACAGGGTTACGAGCAGTACTTC
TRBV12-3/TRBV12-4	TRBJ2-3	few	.	CASSLGMDTQYF	TGTGCCAGCAGTCTGGGTATGGATACGCAGTATTTT
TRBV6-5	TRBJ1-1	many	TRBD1	CASSYSGTGEAFF	TGTGCCAGCAGTTACTCGGGGACAGGTGAAGCTTTCTTT
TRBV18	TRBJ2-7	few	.	CASSPRTSLNWMVSEQYF	TGTGCCAGCTCCCCCCGGACCTCCTTAAACTGGATGGTCTCCGAGCAGTACTTC
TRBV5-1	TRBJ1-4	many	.	CASSAGQLNEKLFF	TGCGCCAGCAGCGCTGGACAGCTGAATGAAAAACTGTTTTTT
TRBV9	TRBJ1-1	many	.	CASSGTIEAFF	TGTGCCAGCAGCGGGACCATTGAAGCTTTCTTT
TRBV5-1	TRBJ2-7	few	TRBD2	CASSLVALADYEQYF	TGCGCCAGCAGCTTGGTGGCCCTAGCGGACTACGAGCAGTACTTC
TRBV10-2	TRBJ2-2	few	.	CASSESFPVLKRELFF	TGCGCCAGCAGTGAGTCTTTTCCAGTCCTAAAGAGGGAGCTGTTTTTT
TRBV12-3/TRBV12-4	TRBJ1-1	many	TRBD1	CASSLNPPGRGPRTEAFF	TGTGCCAGCAGTCTAAACCCACCCGGCAGGGGGCCAAGAACTGAAGCTTTCTTT
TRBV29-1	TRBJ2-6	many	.	CSVEFGSENSSGANVLTF	TGCAGCGTTGAATTCGGGTCTGAGAACTCTTCAGGGGCCAACGTCCTGACTTTC
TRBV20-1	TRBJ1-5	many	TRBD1	CSAPQGDWYDQPQHF	TGCAGTGCTCCACAGGGGGATTGGTACGATCAGCCCCAGCATTTT
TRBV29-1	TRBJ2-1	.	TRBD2	CSVPGTSGKSSYNEQFF	TGCAGCGTCCCCGGGACTAGCGGGAAGAGCTCCTACAATGAGCAGTTCTTC
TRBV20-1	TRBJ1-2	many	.	CSVGGGGYTF	TGCAGTGTCGGGGGGGGTGGCTACACCTTC
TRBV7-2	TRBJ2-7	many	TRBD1	CASSLTPGQTYEQYF	TGTGCCAGCAGCTTAACCCCGGGACAGACCTACGAGCAGTACTTC
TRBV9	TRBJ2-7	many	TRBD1	CASGQGGNEQYF	TGTGCCAGCGGACAGGGCGGCAACGAGCAGTACTTC
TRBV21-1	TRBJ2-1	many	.	CASSKTSGEFF	TGTGCCAGCAGCAAAACAAGCGGGGAGTTCTTC
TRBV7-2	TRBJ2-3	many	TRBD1	CASSSTGQATDTQYF	TGTGCCAGCAGTTCCACGGGACAGGCCACAGATACGCAGTATTTT
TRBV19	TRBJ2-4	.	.	CASTTILAKNIQYF	TGTGCCAGTACAACGATCTTAGCCAAAAACATTCAGTACTTC
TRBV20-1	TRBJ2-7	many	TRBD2	CSARVPSGNYEQYF	TGCAGTGCTAGAGTCCCTAGCGGGAACTACGAGCAGTACTTC